Listed below are T cell receptor beta chains from one sample, sequenced in a study of cytomegalovirus exposure and HLA in healthy donors. The protocol was immunoSEQ multiplex PCR, while the TCRdb copy is restricted to in-frame clones and leaves out a portion. This table holds about 110,000 clones, nearly 15% found once. The specimen was PBMCs. The receptors stem from a female donor in good health and CMV-seronegative. Both conserved end residues are part of each CDR3. The D gene is left open where the match is weak. Some rows have no size entry. The others give once, few or many, or a class for an expanded clone.

d_call: TRBD1
cdr3_length: 15
clone_size: .
j_call: TRBJ1-3
v_call: TRBV5-1
cdr3_aa: CASSLLGTAGNTIYF
cdr3_nt: TGCGCCAGCAGCTTGCTCGGGACAGCGGGAAACACCATATATTTT

d_call: TRBD2
cdr3_length: 16
clone_size: few
j_call: TRBJ2-2
v_call: TRBV7-3
cdr3_aa: CASSPTPGGWTGELFF
cdr3_nt: TGTGCCAGCAGCCCGACCCCGGGAGGGTGGACCGGGGAGCTGTTTTTT

d_call: .
cdr3_length: 14
clone_size: .
j_call: TRBJ2-6
v_call: TRBV7-2
cdr3_aa: CASSETSGANVLTF
cdr3_nt: TGTGCCAGCAGCGAGACATCTGGGGCCAACGTCCTGACTTTC

d_call: .
cdr3_length: 14
clone_size: few
j_call: TRBJ1-5
v_call: TRBV2
cdr3_aa: CASTADGGGRPQHF
cdr3_nt: TGTGCCAGCACCGCTGACGGGGGAGGGCGGCCCCAGCATTTT

d_call: TRBD1
cdr3_length: 17
clone_size: few
j_call: TRBJ2-5
v_call: TRBV19
cdr3_aa: CASRREWGQGSRETQYF
cdr3_nt: TGTGCCAGTAGAAGAGAGTGGGGACAGGGTTCCCGAGAGACCCAGTACTTC

d_call: .
cdr3_length: 13
clone_size: .
j_call: TRBJ1-2
v_call: TRBV14
cdr3_aa: CASSPRTGGGYTF
cdr3_nt: TGTGCCAGCAGCCCTCGGACGGGAGGTGGCTACACCTTC

d_call: .
cdr3_length: 12
clone_size: .
j_call: TRBJ1-2
v_call: TRBV29-1
cdr3_aa: CSVDILNYGYTF
cdr3_nt: TGCAGCGTTGATATCCTGAACTATGGCTACACCTTC

d_call: TRBD2
cdr3_length: 15
clone_size: few
j_call: TRBJ2-3
v_call: TRBV5-6
cdr3_aa: CASSPASGSTDTQYF
cdr3_nt: TGTGCCAGCAGCCCCGCTAGCGGAAGCACAGATACGCAGTATTTT

d_call: .
cdr3_length: 13
clone_size: .
j_call: TRBJ2-7
v_call: TRBV6-1
cdr3_aa: CASLNGVSYEQYF
cdr3_nt: TGTGCCAGCCTGAACGGGGTATCCTACGAGCAGTACTTC

d_call: TRBD2
cdr3_length: 16
clone_size: .
j_call: TRBJ2-1
v_call: TRBV4-1
cdr3_aa: CASSQVRLAVYNEQFF
cdr3_nt: TGCGCCAGCAGCCAAGTCAGACTAGCGGTCTACAATGAGCAGTTCTTC

d_call: .
cdr3_length: 14
clone_size: few
j_call: TRBJ1-1
v_call: TRBV9
cdr3_aa: CASSETGLNTEAFF
cdr3_nt: TGTGCCAGCAGCGAGACAGGTCTGAACACTGAAGCTTTCTTT

d_call: TRBD1
cdr3_length: 14
clone_size: .
j_call: TRBJ1-1
v_call: TRBV30
cdr3_aa: CAWTTGGGGTEAFF
cdr3_nt: TGTGCCTGGACCACAGGGGGCGGAGGCACTGAAGCTTTCTTT

d_call: TRBD2
cdr3_length: 16
clone_size: few
j_call: TRBJ2-7
v_call: TRBV5-1
cdr3_aa: CASSSGLGKVSYEQYF
cdr3_nt: TGCGCCAGCAGTTCTGGACTAGGGAAGGTCTCCTACGAGCAGTACTTC

d_call: .
cdr3_length: 14
clone_size: few
j_call: TRBJ2-2
v_call: TRBV6-5
cdr3_aa: CASSGRGYSGELFF
cdr3_nt: TGTGCCAGCAGTGGACGGGGATATTCCGGGGAGCTGTTTTTT

d_call: TRBD2
cdr3_length: 16
clone_size: .
j_call: TRBJ2-1
v_call: TRBV23-1
cdr3_aa: CASRHVGGGDSYEQFF
cdr3_nt: TGCGCCAGCAGACACGTCGGGGGGGGCGACTCTTATGAGCAGTTCTTC

d_call: .
cdr3_length: 14
clone_size: .
j_call: TRBJ2-7
v_call: TRBV12-2
cdr3_aa: CASRFPGVSYEQYF
cdr3_nt: TGTGCAAGTCGCTTTCCAGGGGTCTCCTACGAGCAGTACTTC

d_call: TRBD2
cdr3_length: 16
clone_size: .
j_call: TRBJ2-3
v_call: TRBV29-1
cdr3_aa: CSVAPRLAQSTDTQYF
cdr3_nt: TGCAGCGTTGCCCCCCGACTAGCGCAAAGCACAGATACGCAGTATTTT

d_call: .
cdr3_length: 15
clone_size: .
j_call: TRBJ2-3
v_call: TRBV7-2
cdr3_aa: CASSLAGGPTDTQYF
cdr3_nt: TGTGCCAGCAGCTTAGCGGGGGGTCCCACAGATACGCAGTATTTT

d_call: TRBD2
cdr3_length: 18
clone_size: .
j_call: TRBJ2-5
v_call: TRBV10-2
cdr3_aa: CASSEPGLAGGGGETQYF
cdr3_nt: TGCGCCAGCAGTGAGCCCGGACTAGCGGGGGGGGGAGGGGAGACCCAGTACTTC

d_call: TRBD1
cdr3_length: 16
clone_size: .
j_call: TRBJ2-5
v_call: TRBV7-9
cdr3_aa: CASSSRGTVLQETQYF
cdr3_nt: TGTGCCAGCAGCTCGAGGGGGACAGTCCTCCAAGAGACCCAGTACTTC

d_call: .
cdr3_length: 15
clone_size: .
j_call: TRBJ2-1
v_call: TRBV7-2
cdr3_aa: CASSPGGLAKGEQFF
cdr3_nt: TGTGCCAGCAGCCCCGGCGGGCTAGCGAAGGGAGAGCAGTTCTTC

d_call: .
cdr3_length: 12
clone_size: few
j_call: TRBJ1-6
v_call: TRBV28
cdr3_aa: CASRAANSPLHF
cdr3_nt: TGTGCCAGCAGGGCGGCTAATTCACCCCTCCACTTT

d_call: TRBD1
cdr3_length: 17
clone_size: few
j_call: TRBJ2-2
v_call: TRBV7-9
cdr3_aa: CASSLASGGAGTGELFF
cdr3_nt: TGTGCCAGCAGCTTAGCATCAGGGGGCGCGGGCACCGGGGAGCTGTTTTTT

d_call: TRBD1
cdr3_length: 15
clone_size: few
j_call: TRBJ2-2
v_call: TRBV9
cdr3_aa: CASSEGGEGTGELFF
cdr3_nt: TGTGCCAGCAGCGAAGGGGGCGAGGGCACCGGGGAGCTGTTTTTT

d_call: TRBD2
cdr3_length: 16
clone_size: .
j_call: TRBJ2-5
v_call: TRBV6-6
cdr3_aa: CASSYSTSGSRETQYF
cdr3_nt: TGTGCCAGCAGTTACTCGACTAGCGGGAGTCGGGAGACCCAGTACTTC

d_call: .
cdr3_length: 13
clone_size: few
j_call: TRBJ2-1
v_call: TRBV28
cdr3_aa: CASSFRGSNEQFF
cdr3_nt: TGTGCCAGCAGTTTTCGGGGTTCGAATGAGCAGTTCTTC

d_call: TRBD1
cdr3_length: 14
clone_size: few
j_call: TRBJ2-5
v_call: TRBV10-3
cdr3_aa: CAISITGVGETQYF
cdr3_nt: TGTGCCATCAGTATAACAGGGGTTGGGGAGACCCAGTACTTC

d_call: TRBD2
cdr3_length: 15
clone_size: few
j_call: TRBJ2-7
v_call: TRBV10-2
cdr3_aa: CASREAWREGREQYF
cdr3_nt: TGCGCCAGCAGGGAGGCCTGGCGGGAGGGCCGGGAGCAGTACTTC

d_call: .
cdr3_length: 14
clone_size: few
j_call: TRBJ2-2
v_call: TRBV25-1
cdr3_aa: CASSFRHRAGELFF
cdr3_nt: TGTGCCAGCAGTTTCCGACACAGGGCCGGGGAGCTGTTTTTT

d_call: TRBD1
cdr3_length: 17
clone_size: once
j_call: TRBJ2-2
v_call: TRBV9
cdr3_aa: CASSVVRTGGASGELFF
cdr3_nt: TGTGCCAGCAGCGTAGTGAGGACAGGGGGCGCTTCCGGGGAGCTGTTTTTT

d_call: TRBD2
cdr3_length: 15
clone_size: .
j_call: TRBJ2-1
v_call: TRBV5-3
cdr3_aa: CARSFSGRGGNEQFF
cdr3_nt: TGTGCCAGAAGCTTCAGCGGGAGAGGTGGAAATGAGCAGTTCTTC

d_call: .
cdr3_length: 13
clone_size: .
j_call: TRBJ1-5
v_call: TRBV6-5
cdr3_aa: CASSTERGQPQHF
cdr3_nt: TGTGCCAGCAGCACGGAAAGGGGTCAGCCCCAGCATTTT

d_call: .
cdr3_length: 14
clone_size: .
j_call: TRBJ1-2
v_call: TRBV29-1
cdr3_aa: CSVDSSQGNYGYTF
cdr3_nt: TGCAGCGTTGATTCCAGCCAGGGTAACTATGGCTACACCTTC

d_call: .
cdr3_length: 13
clone_size: few
j_call: TRBJ1-5
v_call: TRBV11-2
cdr3_aa: CASSYRDMQPQHF
cdr3_nt: TGTGCCAGCAGCTACCGGGACATGCAGCCCCAGCATTTT

d_call: TRBD1
cdr3_length: 19
clone_size: .
j_call: TRBJ2-5
v_call: TRBV7-2
cdr3_aa: CASSFPPGQGTHYQETQYF
cdr3_nt: TGTGCCAGCAGCTTCCCGCCGGGACAGGGGACACACTACCAAGAGACCCAGTACTTC

d_call: .
cdr3_length: 15
clone_size: few
j_call: TRBJ1-5
v_call: TRBV30
cdr3_aa: CAWTEAPGGNQPQHF
cdr3_nt: TGTGCCTGGACCGAAGCCCCGGGGGGCAATCAGCCCCAGCATTTT

d_call: TRBD1
cdr3_length: 15
clone_size: .
j_call: TRBJ1-2
v_call: TRBV9
cdr3_aa: CASSVSQGANYGYTF
cdr3_nt: TGTGCCAGCAGCGTATCTCAGGGGGCCAACTATGGCTACACCTTC

d_call: .
cdr3_length: 13
clone_size: .
j_call: TRBJ1-4
v_call: TRBV5-1
cdr3_aa: CASSNRAHEKLFF
cdr3_nt: TGCGCCAGCAGTAACAGGGCACATGAAAAACTGTTTTTT

d_call: .
cdr3_length: 13
clone_size: .
j_call: TRBJ2-2
v_call: TRBV6-4
cdr3_aa: CASSEVAAGELFF
cdr3_nt: TGTGCCAGCAGTGAAGTGGCGGCCGGGGAGCTGTTTTTT

d_call: .
cdr3_length: 16
clone_size: .
j_call: TRBJ1-2
v_call: TRBV18
cdr3_aa: CASSPPDAQGLYGYTF
cdr3_nt: TGTGCCAGCTCACCACCGGACGCGCAGGGCCTCTATGGCTACACCTTC

d_call: TRBD2
cdr3_length: 14
clone_size: .
j_call: TRBJ2-5
v_call: TRBV19
cdr3_aa: CASSPRGAQETQYF
cdr3_nt: TGTGCCAGTAGTCCGCGGGGGGCTCAAGAGACCCAGTACTTC

d_call: .
cdr3_length: 16
clone_size: few
j_call: TRBJ2-1
v_call: TRBV4-3
cdr3_aa: CASSQVTGRVENEQFF
cdr3_nt: TGCGCCAGCAGCCAAGTCACAGGTAGGGTTGAGAATGAGCAGTTCTTC

d_call: TRBD1
cdr3_length: 13
clone_size: few
j_call: TRBJ1-5
v_call: TRBV15
cdr3_aa: CATQDRGKQPQHF
cdr3_nt: TGTGCCACCCAAGACAGGGGCAAACAGCCCCAGCATTTT

d_call: TRBD2
cdr3_length: 16
clone_size: .
j_call: TRBJ2-5
v_call: TRBV9
cdr3_aa: CASSERLAGTQETQYF
cdr3_nt: TGTGCCAGCAGCGAAAGACTAGCGGGGACCCAAGAGACCCAGTACTTC

d_call: TRBD2
cdr3_length: 17
clone_size: .
j_call: TRBJ2-3
v_call: TRBV7-2
cdr3_aa: CASSLGTSGRGTDTQYF
cdr3_nt: TGTGCCAGCAGCCTTGGGACTAGCGGGAGAGGGACAGATACGCAGTATTTT

d_call: TRBD2
cdr3_length: 15
clone_size: .
j_call: TRBJ2-5
v_call: TRBV7-9
cdr3_aa: CASSRTSEFRETQYF
cdr3_nt: TGTGCCAGCAGTAGGACTAGTGAATTTAGGGAGACCCAGTACTTC

d_call: TRBD1
cdr3_length: 13
clone_size: .
j_call: TRBJ1-1
v_call: TRBV7-9
cdr3_aa: CASSLSRGTEAFF
cdr3_nt: TGTGCCAGCAGCTTATCCAGGGGGACTGAAGCTTTCTTT

d_call: .
cdr3_length: 15
clone_size: .
j_call: TRBJ1-5
v_call: TRBV2
cdr3_aa: CASSEARRGGQPQHF
cdr3_nt: TGTGCCAGCAGTGAAGCCCGCCGGGGGGGTCAGCCCCAGCATTTT

d_call: .
cdr3_length: 14
clone_size: few
j_call: TRBJ2-7
v_call: TRBV10-1
cdr3_aa: CASSDEGRFYEQYF
cdr3_nt: TGCGCCAGCAGTGATGAAGGGAGATTTTACGAGCAGTACTTC